This T cell receptor beta chain is from a study of blood T cells in healthy people across ages. Using a J-beta primer mix together with a sample-barcoded 5' primer, a second PCR was run for about 6 to 11 cycles. Every cDNA molecule bore a tag from a template-switch adaptor containing 12 random nucleotides. From the 5' RACE reads, TCRdb called clonotypes with MiXCR, one entry per CDR3 protein. The repertoire has roughly 800,000 distinct CDR3 sequences, 20% to 25% of them found once; the top ten carry more than 8%. There are a few counts of this clonotype. The germline gene is not matched at one end of the junction; a read error may be the cause. The CDR3 loop spans 12 amino acids. Germline V lookup: CDR1 PRHDT, CDR2 FYEKMQ (reference sequence). The sample was also linked to a second study, of T cells of mothers and their children.

This clonotype was obtained from a boy between 10 and 17 years old in good health. The chain uses TRBV13 and TRBJ2-1; possibly TRBD2 for D (6 bases). The DNA end is a closer match to TRBJ2-7, so the J assignment may be wrong. The specimen sequenced was blood. DNA of the CDR3: TGTGCCGGCAGCGGGCAGAGATACGAGCAGTACTTC. Amino acid sequence: CAGSGQRYEQYF.